One and the same sample provided the 20 T cell receptor beta chains below, sequenced in a study of tumor-infiltrating lymphocytes in primary liver carcinoma. DNA and RNA were both co-extracted from about 19-30 mg of bulk tissue that had not been sorted. A primer matching the constant region was used to make TCR beta cDNA from 500 to 600 ng of total RNA. Nested multiplex PCR, run for three rounds with slightly modified ARM-PCR, yielded TCR beta libraries. TRBV1-TRBV30 forward primers paired with a C-beta reverse primer drove the first two PCR rounds, around 9 cycles each. TCRdb reprocessed the multiplex PCR reads with MiXCR, giving one entry per CDR3 protein. The sample carries approximately 92,000 distinct CDR3 sequences, roughly 70% recorded once. Specimen: tumor-adjacent normal liver tissue. The receptors derive from a man aged 40-49 years with primary liver carcinoma and hepatitis B virus infection.

As to this clonotype: Possible read error: a much larger clone is one base away. The rearrangement uses TRBV6-5 and TRBJ2-7; perhaps TRBD2 as D (7 bases). CDR3 length equals 15 residues. CDR1 MNHEY and CDR2 SVGAGI come from the germline V gene. Trimming stripped 2 bases from V and 7 bases from J, with 18 bases between. In DNA, the CDR3 is TGTGCCAGCAGTTACACAGCGGGAATAGGGGGAGAGCAGTACTTC. Its translation: CASSYTAGIGGEQYF.

This clonotype has a handful of counts. A read error is possible here, since a much larger clone lies one base away. This chain joins TRBV6-5 and TRBJ2-7; no clear D gene. The CDR3 is 14 amino acids. Germline CDR1 MNHEY, CDR2 SVGAGI. CDR3 nucleotide sequence: TGTACCAGCAGTCAATCACTGGGCCTCTACGAGCAGTACTTC. Protein: CTSSQSLGLYEQYF.

The V and J genes are TRBV11-2 and TRBJ2-1, with TRBD2 matching over 12 bases. The length of the CDR3 is 15 residues. CDR1 is SGHAT, CDR2 FQNNGV, per germline. Germline trimming cut 6 bases from V and 5 bases from J; bases unmatched to any gene: 5. The CDR3, as DNA: TGTGCCAGCAGGGCTAGCGGGAGGGACGACAATGAGCAGTTCTTC. It specifies CASRASGRDDNEQFF.

This sequence joins TRBV5-5 and TRBJ2-7, with D maybe TRBD2 (5 bases). CDR1 and CDR2 (germline): SGHKS, YYEKEE (reference sequence). The V end lost 2 bases, the J end lost 7 bases, and 19 bases lay between the germline ends. This CDR3 is built from 15 residues. CDR3 residues: CASSLYAWTEGEQYF. As DNA, the CDR3 is TGTGCCAGCAGCTTATACGCATGGACCGAGGGTGAGCAGTACTTC.

V and J are TRBV5-1 and TRBJ2-1; the D is unclear. Trimming cost V 6 bases and J 5 bases, with 18 bases left between them. From germline, CDR1 is SGHRS and CDR2 YFSETQ. This CDR3 region has 15 residues. The CDR3 bases are TGCGCCAGCATCCCCACTGGAGCAGTAAACAATGAGCAGTTCTTC. It yields the protein CASIPTGAVNNEQFF.

V usage is TRBV6-1 and J usage is TRBJ2-1; 11 positions match TRBD2. CDR3 length: 14 amino acids. The V and J ends lost 8 bases and 15 bases, in that order; junction bases with no gene match: 15. CDR1 MNHNS and CDR2 SASEGT come from the germline V gene. CDR3 DNA: TGTGCCAGCTCACTAGCGGGAGCGATCAATGAACTGTTCTTC. Translating gives CASSLAGAINELFF.

Comments on this clonotype: A much more abundant neighbour one base away suggests this may be a read error. This chain links TRBV14 with TRBJ2-1, with 10 nucleotides matching TRBD2. The germline CDR1 and CDR2 sequences are SGHDN and FVKESK. V lost 3 bases, J lost 15 bases, and 8 bases stayed unmatched. There are 13 residues in the CDR3. As DNA, the CDR3 is TGTGCCAGCAGCCATGTCCTAGCGGGAGCGCGGTTCTTC. Amino acid sequence: CASSHVLAGARFF.

As for this clonotype: This may be a read error, as it is one base from a much larger clone. The chain recombines TRBV5-6 with TRBJ2-5; D tentatively reads TRBD1 or TRBD2 (5 bases each). The length of the CDR3 is 16 residues. The germline V gene encodes CDR1 SGHDT and CDR2 YYEEEE. CDR3 sequence reads: CASSLRFVRDLETPYF. Written as DNA, the CDR3 is TGTGCCAGCAGCCTCCGTTTTGTACGGGACCTCGAGACCCCGTACTTC.

Note on this clonotype: A much bigger clone sits one base away, suggesting this may be a read error. This chain links TRBV6-5 with TRBJ2-1; 9 bases line up with TRBD2. J was trimmed by 4 bases and V by 7 bases; bases with no gene match: 8. There are 15 residues in the CDR3. The germline CDR1 and CDR2 sequences are MNHEY and SVGAGI. The CDR3 region has the DNA TGTGCCAGCAAAATCGGGACTAGCAGTTACAATGAGCAGTTCTTC. It yields the protein CASKIGTSSYNEQFF.

This clonotype showed up just a few times. A much larger clone differs from this one at a single base, so this may be a read error. The V and J genes are TRBV4-1 and TRBJ1-1; 7 bases agree with TRBD1. The CDR3 extends over 12 amino acids. Germline V gene sequence: CDR1 MGHRA, CDR2 YSYEKL. V shed 2 bases, J shed 10 bases, and the junction held 4 bases outside the gene matches. CDR3 residues: CASSQIQGRAFF. As DNA, the CDR3 is TGCGCCAGCAGCCAAATACAGGGGAGAGCTTTCTTT.

J is TRBJ1-2 and V is TRBV5-1, with D uncertain. Germline V gene data show CDR1 as SGHRS and CDR2 as YFSETQ. CDR3 size: 13 residues. V lost 4 bases and J 2 bases, leaving 9 bases between the germline ends. The CDR3 sequence: CASSLDKNYGYTF. The CDR3 DNA follows: TGCGCCAGCAGCCTCGACAAAAACTATGGCTACACCTTC.

A single count supports this clonotype. The chain combines TRBV2 with TRBJ1-2; 8 bases match TRBD1. The trim removed 4 bases at V and 4 bases at J, leaving 8 bases unmatched. Germline-derived CDR1 and CDR2 are SNHLY and FYNNEI. CDR3 length: 15 amino acids. CDR3 nucleotides: TGTGCCAGCAGTGTGGGCAGGGGGCTGAGCTATGGCTACACCTTC. It yields the protein CASSVGRGLSYGYTF. Drawing the rest from reference TRBV2 and TRBJ1-2, the complete variable domain is EPEVTQTPSHQVTQMGQEVILRCVPISNHLYFYWYRQILGQKVEFLVSFYNNEISEKSEIFDDQFSVERPDGSNFTLKIRSTKLEDSAMYFCASSVGRGLSYGYTFGSGTRLTVV.

A remark on this clonotype: As the CDR3 is not closed by the conserved phenylalanine or tryptophan, this likely results from a read error. The chain combines TRBV2 with TRBJ1-1, with TRBD1 matching 7 bases. Germline lookup yields CDR1 SNHLY and CDR2 FYNNEI. The CDR3 covers 13 residues. With 6 bases clipped from V and 5 bases from J, the junction kept 6 bases outside the gene matches. DNA for the CDR3: TGTGCCAGCAGAGGGGACAGAGTTACTGAAGCTTTCCTT. It is translated as CASRGDRVTEAFL.

Points on this clonotype: Since a much larger clone is just one base distant, this may be a read error. The chain is built from TRBV29-1 and TRBJ2-1; 7 nucleotides align to TRBD2. Germline trimming cut 4 bases from V and 10 bases from J; bases unmatched to any gene: 19. Germline V gene data show CDR1 as SQVTM and CDR2 as ANQGSEA. The CDR3 covers 16 residues. CDR3 in amino acids: CSVGCEGGSWRGEQFF. The CDR3 nucleotides are TGCAGCGTTGGGTGTGAGGGCGGGAGTTGGCGGGGCGAGCAGTTCTTC.

This clonotype was detected once. Just one base apart from a much larger clone, this may be a read error. This CDR3 fails to terminate in the conserved phenylalanine or tryptophan, so it likely reflects a read error. V and J are TRBV4-1 and TRBJ2-5, with 9 positions matching TRBD2. The V segment lost 0 bases and the J segment 5 bases; nucleotides outside the gene matches: 7. The CDR3 contains 16 residues. Germline CDR1 MGHRA, CDR2 YSYEKL. CDR3 amino acids: CASSQDLAGGFETQYS. Here the CDR3 DNA reads TGCGCCAGCAGCCAAGATTTGGCGGGAGGGTTTGAGACCCAGTACTCC.

This clonotype was detected ten times or more. V and J are TRBV5-1 and TRBJ2-3; D gene unclear. The CDR3 length is 12 residues. Per germline, CDR1 SGHRS and CDR2 YFSETQ. With 3 bases removed from V and 0 bases from J, the gap between germline ends came to 2 bases. Here the CDR3 DNA reads TGCGCCAGCAGCTCCAGCACAGATACGCAGTATTTT. Residues: CASSSSTDTQYF.

This rearrangement joins TRBV11-1 to TRBJ2-7; D gene unclear. The CDR3 runs to 13 residues. Germline loops: CDR1 SGHAT, CDR2 FQDESV (reference sequence). With 2 bases removed from V and 5 bases from J, the gap between germline ends came to 10 bases. The CDR3 protein is CASSLLGPHEQYF. CDR3 bases: TGTGCCAGCAGCTTACTCGGACCTCACGAGCAGTACTTC.

This chain connects TRBV29-1 to TRBJ2-7, with 12 bases fitting TRBD2. CDR3 size: 15 residues. The germline V gene encodes CDR1 SQVTM and CDR2 ANQGSEA. The V segment lost 5 bases and the J segment 3 bases; nucleotides outside the gene matches: 8. Written as DNA, the CDR3 is TGCAGCGTTCAACTAGCGGGAGGTTCTCACTACGAGCAGTACTTC. It yields the protein CSVQLAGGSHYEQYF.

In regard to this clonotype: A single base separates this from a much larger clone, so it may be a read error. The rearrangement links TRBV6-1 to TRBJ2-7; the D is unclear. This CDR3 is 14 amino acids long. The germline V gene has CDR1 MNHNS and CDR2 SASEGT. V shed 7 bases and J shed 0 bases, with 13 bases lying between them. CDR3 loop: CASNDRASSYEQYF. CDR3 nucleotide sequence: TGTGCCAGCAATGATCGGGCCAGCTCCTACGAGCAGTACTTC.

As for this clonotype: A much larger clone differs from this one at a single base, so this may be a read error. The chain couples TRBV5-1 to TRBJ2-5, with TRBD1 matching 7 bases. The CDR3 consists of 13 residues. Germline values: CDR1 SGHRS, CDR2 YFSETQ. CDR3 residues: CASSKGQKESQYF. The CDR3 region has the DNA TGCGCCAGCAGCAAGGGACAGAAAGAGAGCCAGTACTTC. Full variable domain (remainder filled in from reference TRBV5-1 and TRBJ2-5): KAGVTQTPRYLIKTRGQQVTLSCSPISGHRSVSWYQQTPGQGLQFLFEYFSETQRNKGNFPGRFSGRQFSNSRSEMNVSTLELGDSALYLCASSKGQKESQYFGPGTRLLVL.